This T cell receptor (beta chain) emerged from a study of CD4 T cells in relation to SARS-CoV-2 and coronaviruses. Regarding the study as a whole: Crossreactivity was assessed only for spike protein, not other viral proteins.

Notes on this clone: Its antigen is not identified.

The repertoire was sequenced with immunoSEQ multiplex PCR; TCRdb's copy has only in-frame clones and lacks some. The sample contains some 44,000 clones, more than 65% of which appear only once. The CDR3 is made up of 14 amino acids. In germline, CDR1 is SGHNT, CDR2 YYREEE (reference sequence). J gave up 2 bases and V 4 bases, and 6 bases lay outside the gene matches. What was sequenced was naive CD4+ T cells from PBMCs, cultured in vitro. Regarding subset: naive CD4+ T cells isolated by negative enrichment. This clonotype was obtained from an adult with COVID-19. J is TRBJ2-7 and V is TRBV5-4, with 7 nucleotides matching TRBD1. CDR3 residues: CASSGAGTAYEQYF. CDR3 sequence (DNA): TGTGCCAGCAGCGGGGCCGGGACAGCCTACGAGCAGTACTTC.